This TCR beta chain appears in the sequencing data of a study of shared clonotypes between healthy human individuals. The CDR3 is 14 residues long. V was pared by 1 base and J by 5 bases, with 8 bases between. The germline V gene has CDR1 LGHNA and CDR2 YSLEER. The authors ran the assay at deep level. Assay: immunoSEQ multiplex PCR; the TCRdb copy retains only in-frame clones and omits some. The sample consists of 1,100,000 or so clones, approximately 80% of them appearing once. Healthy HIV-negative adults with no recent acute infections or vaccinations were recruited as donors. This clonotype was sampled from a man aged 18 to 35 in good health. Some clones in this sample may be carry-over from other donors' samples. Sequenced: memory CD4+ T cells from PBMCs. Indicated subset: CD45RA-negative fraction. The chain carries TRBV4-3 and TRBJ1-4; the D is unclear. This CDR3 is CASSQGGGNEKLFF. CDR3 DNA: TGCGCCAGCAGCCAAGGGGGAGGAAATGAAAAACTGTTTTTT.